This TCR beta chain is drawn from a study of shared clonotypes between healthy human individuals. From germline, CDR1 is SGHRS and CDR2 YFSETQ. The CDR3 is 16 residues long. V was trimmed by 0 bases and J by 2 bases, leaving 13 bases between them. The assay used deep level. PCR replicates from unsorted PBMC used about 290 ng DNA, and this amount was around 28,000 T cell genomes. Original data processing: Filtering differed since immunoSEQ provided only junctions, with no quality scores. TCRdb's table, derived via immunoSEQ multiplex PCR, lists solely in-frame clones and lacks some. That table furnishes V, J and clone size, whereas the DNA furnished D and trimming. The table records about 450,000 clones, approximately 79% of them present only once. There were only Caucasian adults among the donors, and all lived in Nashville, Tennessee.

This TCR derives from a woman in her thirties or forties in good health. Some clones in this sample may be carry-over from other donors' samples. The chain links TRBV5-1 to TRBJ2-3; a weak D match, TRBD2 (6 bases). Sequenced sample: PBMCs. This CDR3 reads CASSLGPGGNTDTQYF. For the CDR3, the DNA is TGCGCCAGCAGCTTGGGTCCCGGGGGTAACACAGATACGCAGTATTTT.